The 25 T cell receptor beta chains given below trace back to one sample, sequenced in a study of T cell repertoires in cytomegalovirus infection. TCRdb used MiXCR to reprocess the reads, holding one entry per CDR3 protein. Among almost 550,000 distinct CDR3 sequences listed, 15% to 20% were seen once. The sample consisted of CD8+ T cells from PBMCs. These receptors came from a human donor in good health (CMV status not recorded). Some clones in this sample may be carry-over from other donors' samples.

On this clonotype: It may be a read error: a sequence one base away is much more abundant. J is TRBJ2-1 and V is TRBV11-1; tentatively, D is TRBD2 (7 bases). Germline V CDR1 and CDR2: SGHAT, FQDESV (reference sequence). Deletions cut 5 bases from V and 7 bases from J, with 12 bases between. CDR3 length: 13 amino acids. CDR3: CASSGGARNEQFF. The DNA of the CDR3 is TGTGCCAGCAGCGGGGGGGCGCGGAATGAGCAGTTCTTC.

The table lists this clonotype with many counts. This rearrangement joins TRBV20-1 to TRBJ2-7; D ambiguous. This CDR3 spans 13 amino acids. Trimming stripped 3 bases from V and 3 bases from J, with 12 bases between. Per the germline V gene, CDR1 is DFQATT and CDR2 is SNEGSKA (reference sequence). The CDR3 sequence is CSARPRGFYEQYF. In nucleotides, the CDR3 is TGCAGTGCTAGGCCCCGAGGATTCTACGAGCAGTACTTC.

In this sample, this clonotype turned up many times. The chain combines TRBV2 with TRBJ2-1; possibly TRBD1 for D (6 bases). This CDR3 contains 14 residues. Per germline, CDR1 SNHLY and CDR2 FYNNEI. V was clipped by 8 bases and J by 8 bases, with 19 bases between them. In nucleotides, the CDR3 is TGTGCCAGCCTTGACACGACCAACAGGGATGAGCAGTTCTTC. Translation: CASLDTTNRDEQFF.

This clonotype was picked up many times. This chain connects TRBV28 to TRBJ2-7, with 11 nucleotides matching TRBD1. Trimming took 5 bases from V and 2 from J; bases not matched to a gene: 5. Germline assignment: CDR1 MDHEN and CDR2 SYDVKM. The CDR3 runs 15 residues. The CDR3 bases are TGTGCCAGCAGTACCCCGGGACAGGGGGCCTACGAGCAGTACTTC. Translated: CASSTPGQGAYEQYF.

This clonotype was detected many times. This sequence joins TRBV7-9 and TRBJ1-1; D is unclear. Trimming took off 4 bases at V and 1 base at J, with 10 bases between the two ends. The CDR3 contains 14 residues. Germline CDR1 and CDR2: SEHNR and FQNEAQ (reference sequence). The CDR3 here is CASSSTEGNTEAFF. The CDR3 nucleotides read TGTGCCAGCAGCTCAACTGAGGGGAACACTGAAGCTTTCTTT.

Only a few counts were recorded for this clonotype. The gene calls are TRBV19 and TRBJ2-1; D is perhaps TRBD2 (6 bases). Germline loops: CDR1 LNHDA, CDR2 SQIVND (reference sequence). The CDR3 extends over 14 amino acids. Trimming cost V 5 bases and J 7 bases, with 15 bases left between them. The CDR3 nucleotides are TGTGCCAGTAGTGGTAGCGGAGGTCGTAATGAGCAGTTCTTC. The encoded protein is CASSGSGGRNEQFF.

This clonotype was counted at least ten times. The chain employs TRBV7-9 and TRBJ2-2, with TRBD1 as a possible D gene (6 bases). Germline-derived CDR1 and CDR2 are SEHNR and FQNEAQ (reference sequence). Trimming removed 5 bases at V and 1 base at J, with 11 bases between. This CDR3 is built from 15 residues. CDR3 residues: CASSPVQGNTGELFF. CDR3 DNA sequence: TGTGCCAGCAGCCCGGTACAGGGGAACACCGGGGAGCTGTTTTTT.

This rearrangement joins TRBV6-1 to TRBJ2-1, with 8 bases lining up with TRBD2. The CDR3 has 17 amino acids. The germline gives CDR1 MNHNS, CDR2 SASEGT. Unmatched junction bases numbered 13, after V lost 6 bases and J lost 3 bases. CDR3 sequence: CASRVVSGTSVYNEQFF. The DNA of the CDR3 is TGTGCCAGCAGAGTGGTGTCGGGGACTAGTGTCTACAATGAGCAGTTCTTC.

This clonotype was seen ten or more times. The CDR3 protein is CASRQPGGTEAFF. CDR3 DNA sequence: TGTGCCAGCAGACAACCAGGGGGAACTGAAGCTTTCTTT. This chain connects TRBV12-3 or TRBV12-4 to TRBJ1-1, with TRBD1 identical over 7 bases. CDR3 length: 13 amino acids. J gave up 5 bases and V 6 bases, and 6 bases lay outside the gene matches.

This clonotype has only a few counts. The J gene is TRBJ1-2, the V gene TRBV29-1, with 7 bases fitting TRBD1. The CDR3 runs to 13 residues. Trimming took 7 bases from V and 1 from J; bases not matched to a gene: 6. CDR1 SQVTM and CDR2 ANQGSEA come from the germline V gene. In DNA form, the CDR3 reads TGCAGCGACTTAGACAGGGATAACTATGGCTACACCTTC. It specifies CSDLDRDNYGYTF.

The table lists this clonotype with many counts. The chain uses TRBV14 and TRBJ2-1; 10 nucleotides line up with TRBD2. V shed 0 bases and J 5 bases; nucleotides not matched to a gene: 7. Germline lookup yields CDR1 SGHDN and CDR2 FVKESK. The CDR3 spans 17 residues. The CDR3 DNA follows: TGTGCCAGCAGCCAAGAGATCCTAGCGGGGGTAAACAATGAGCAGTTCTTC. The encoded protein is CASSQEILAGVNNEQFF. Based on the CDR3 plus reference TRBV14 and TRBJ2-1, the full variable domain is EAGVTQFPSHSVIEKGQTVTLRCDPISGHDNLYWYRRVMGKEIKFLLHFVKESKQDESGMPNNRFLAERTGGTYSTLKVQPAELEDSGVYFCASSQEILAGVNNEQFFGPGTRLTVL.

This clonotype has ten or more counts. V usage is TRBV27 and J usage is TRBJ2-1, with 9 bases lining up with TRBD1. This CDR3 has 15 amino acids. After removal of 4 bases from V and 12 bases from J, the junction contained 13 bases not matched to a gene. Germline V lookup: CDR1 MNHEY, CDR2 SMNVEV (reference sequence). CDR3 in amino acids: CASSSGQGQWFGQFF. The DNA for the CDR3 is TGTGCCAGCAGTTCGGGACAGGGCCAATGGTTTGGGCAGTTCTTC.

The V gene is TRBV10-1, the J gene TRBJ2-7; D ambiguous. Per the germline V gene, CDR1 is WNHNN and CDR2 is SYGVQD (reference sequence). With 3 bases removed from V and 7 bases from J, the gap between germline ends came to 10 bases. There are 12 residues in the CDR3. As DNA, the CDR3 is TGCGCCAGCAGTGAATTAGACACAGAGCAGTACTTC. Amino acids: CASSELDTEQYF.

This clonotype was seen only a few times. The J gene is TRBJ2-7, the V gene TRBV18, with 7 nucleotides matching TRBD1. The junction had 12 bases not matched to a gene; V was cut back by 4 bases and J by 6 bases. The CDR3 is 15 residues long. From germline, CDR1 is KGHSH and CDR2 LQKENI. CDR3 coding DNA: TGTGCCAGCTCACTCATGATCGGGACAGCATCCGAGCAGTACTTC. Translating gives CASSLMIGTASEQYF. The whole variable domain, remainder taken from reference TRBV18 and TRBJ2-7, is NAGVMQNPRHLVRRRGQEARLRCSPMKGHSHVYWYRQLPEEGLKFMVYLQKENIIDESGMPKERFSAEFPKEGPSILRIQQVVRGDSAAYFCASSLMIGTASEQYFGPGTRLTVT.

This clonotype showed up many times. The chain couples TRBV7-8 to TRBJ2-5; TRBD1 agrees at 7 bases. Germline assignment: CDR1 SGHVS and CDR2 FQNEAQ. V lost 4 bases to trimming and J lost 2 bases; unmatched junction nucleotides: 7. The CDR3 extends over 15 amino acids. CDR3 protein: CASSYRDRKQETQYF. In nucleotides, the CDR3 is TGTGCCAGCAGCTACCGGGACAGAAAACAAGAGACCCAGTACTTC.

This clonotype showed up many times. One base away lies a much larger clone, so this may be a sequencing read error. This chain connects TRBV11-2 to TRBJ2-7, with 7 bases aligning to TRBD1. The V gene end was trimmed by 0 bases and the J gene end by 2 bases; junction bases not matched to a gene: 1. CDR3 length: 14 amino acids. Germline V lookup: CDR1 SGHAT, CDR2 FQNNGV. As DNA, the CDR3 is TGTGCCAGCAGCTTAGACAGGGGGACCTACGAGCAGTACTTC. Protein product: CASSLDRGTYEQYF.

The genes are TRBV5-8 and TRBJ2-3, with D maybe TRBD2 (5 bases). The germline V and J ends were trimmed by 1 base and 3 bases, with 24 bases remaining between them. Germline lookup yields CDR1 SGHTS and CDR2 YDEGEE. The CDR3 has 19 amino acids. CDR3 sequence reads: CASSLSGPVSGAVTDTQYF. In nucleotides, the CDR3 is TGTGCCAGCAGCTTGAGCGGCCCTGTGAGCGGTGCGGTAACAGATACGCAGTATTTT.

This clonotype was seen more than once but under ten times. The rearrangement joins TRBV19 to TRBJ2-3; TRBD1 might be the D (7 bases). The CDR3 is made up of 14 amino acids. The V end was cut by 10 bases, the J end by 4 bases, with 18 bases between. Germline V gene lookup returns CDR1 LNHDA and CDR2 SQIVND (reference sequence). The CDR3 protein is CATEGAGLADTQYF. The CDR3 region has the DNA TGTGCCACCGAGGGGGCGGGGCTAGCAGATACGCAGTATTTT.

As for this clonotype: A much larger clone is a single base away; this may be a read error. A read error is likely, as this CDR3 ends without the conserved phenylalanine or tryptophan. The genes are TRBV6-6 and TRBJ2-7, with 10 bases that match TRBD2. Germline CDR1 MNHNY, CDR2 SVGAGI (reference sequence). After removal of 7 bases from V and 2 bases from J, the junction contained 8 bases not matched to a gene. The CDR3 loop spans 15 amino acids. CDR3 protein: CASNEKSGGAYEQYL. CDR3 DNA sequence: TGTGCCAGCAATGAGAAGAGCGGGGGGGCCTACGAGCAGTACTTA.

In its sample, this clonotype was seen a few times. The chain has TRBV7-9 and TRBJ1-2, with 7 bases fitting TRBD1. There are 16 residues in the CDR3. Trimming took 0 bases from V and 1 from J; bases not matched to a gene: 5. Germline lookup yields CDR1 SEHNR and CDR2 FQNEAQ (reference sequence). Here the CDR3 reads CASSLALGTDNYGYTF. The CDR3 bases are TGTGCCAGCAGCTTAGCCCTTGGGACAGATAACTATGGCTACACCTTC. The whole variable domain, filled in from reference TRBV7-9 and TRBJ1-2, reads DTGVSQNPRHKITKRGQNVTFRCDPISEHNRLYWYRQTLGQGPEFLTYFQNEAQLEKSRLLSDRFSAERPKGSFSTLEIQRTEQGDSAMYLCASSLALGTDNYGYTFGSGTRLTVV.

The V gene is TRBV10-3, the J gene TRBJ2-2, with D possibly being TRBD1 (5 bases). The CDR3 covers 14 residues. V dropped 6 bases and J dropped 0 bases, with 8 bases sitting between them. Per germline, CDR1 ENHRY and CDR2 SYGVKD. CDR3 region: CAIRDRTNTGELFF. The CDR3 DNA is TGTGCCATCAGAGACAGAACGAACACCGGGGAGCTGTTTTTT.

This clonotype was found a few times. The chain employs TRBV7-3 and TRBJ2-2; D remains unclear. Trimming took off 5 bases at V and 7 bases at J, with 11 bases between the two ends. This CDR3 contains 13 residues. CDR1 and CDR2 from the germline V gene are SGHTA and FQGTGA. CDR3 loop: CASSTAGDGELFF. The CDR3 DNA is TGTGCCAGCAGCACGGCTGGAGACGGGGAGCTGTTTTTT.

This clonotype was detected many times. The chain recombines TRBV12-3 or TRBV12-4 with TRBJ1-6; possible D gene TRBD1, 5 bases. V shed 0 bases and J shed 6 bases, with 9 bases lying between them. The CDR3 runs to 15 residues. This CDR3 is CASSLATALNSPLHF. DNA for the CDR3: TGTGCCAGCAGTTTAGCGACAGCTCTTAATTCACCCCTCCACTTT.

This clonotype has a handful of counts. This chain joins TRBV5-1 and TRBJ2-2, with TRBD1 matching 7 bases. V lost 0 bases, J lost 4 bases, and 6 bases stayed unmatched. Germline V gene lookup returns CDR1 SGHRS and CDR2 YFSETQ. There are 16 residues in the CDR3. CDR3 coding DNA: TGCGCCAGCAGCTTGGAAGGGGGCGGTGGCACCGGGGAGCTGTTTTTT. Translating gives CASSLEGGGGTGELFF.

This clonotype was counted at least ten times. The CDR3 is CASSSSTLGGYTF. For the CDR3, the DNA is TGTGCCAGCAGCTCCTCGACACTTGGGGGCTACACCTTC. The chain is built from TRBV7-9 and TRBJ1-2; the D is unclear. The CDR3 has 13 amino acids. Germline V CDR1 and CDR2: SEHNR, FQNEAQ (reference sequence). Trimming removed 4 bases at V and 8 bases at J, with 14 bases between.